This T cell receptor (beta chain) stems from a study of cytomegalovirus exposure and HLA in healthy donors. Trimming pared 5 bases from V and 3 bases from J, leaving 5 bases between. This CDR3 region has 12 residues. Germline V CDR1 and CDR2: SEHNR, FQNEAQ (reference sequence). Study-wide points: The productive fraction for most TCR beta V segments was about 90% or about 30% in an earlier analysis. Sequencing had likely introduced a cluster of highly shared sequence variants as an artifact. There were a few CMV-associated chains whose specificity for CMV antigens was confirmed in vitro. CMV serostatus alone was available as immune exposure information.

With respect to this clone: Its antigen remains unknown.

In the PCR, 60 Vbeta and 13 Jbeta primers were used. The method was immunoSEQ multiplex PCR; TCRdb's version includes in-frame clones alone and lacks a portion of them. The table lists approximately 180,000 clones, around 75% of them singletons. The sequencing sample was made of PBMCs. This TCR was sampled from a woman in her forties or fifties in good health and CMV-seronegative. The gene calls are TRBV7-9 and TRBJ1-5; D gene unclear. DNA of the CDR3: TGTGCCAGCAGCGTCTACAATCAGCCCCAGCATTTT. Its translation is CASSVYNQPQHF.